This T cell receptor (beta chain) appears in the sequencing data of a study of sequential checkpoint blockade in melanoma. Study-wide context: Arm A got nivolumab then ipilimumab; arm B the reverse, 1:1. Maintenance nivolumab came after either treatment sequence.

About this clone itself: The same CDR3 arises from other DNA sequences in this sample as well.

The length of the CDR3 is 14 residues. Trimming removed 1 base from V and 4 bases from J, with 13 bases in between. Germline CDR1 SQVTM, CDR2 ANQGSEA. Regarding treatment: randomized to nivolumab then ipilimumab (arm A) or the reverse (arm B). None of the patients previously received DNA-damaging chemotherapy. Sorted cells were live CD3+CD8+, lacking CD19 and CD56, from PBMCs. Measured with immunoSEQ multiplex PCR; TCRdb has only the in-frame clones, and not every one. This sample yields some 17,000 clones, of which over 60% are seen a single time; around 24% belongs to the top ten. This sequence joins TRBV29-1 and TRBJ1-2; tentatively, D is TRBD1 (5 bases). The sequence derives from a human donor with melanoma. Sample: CD8+ T cells sorted from blood (inferred from file names), taken from a patient given nivolumab and ipilimumab in sequence. CDR3 loop: CSVEGGRVGYGYTF. CDR3 in DNA: TGCAGCGTTGAAGGGGGCCGGGTCGGCTATGGCTACACCTTC.